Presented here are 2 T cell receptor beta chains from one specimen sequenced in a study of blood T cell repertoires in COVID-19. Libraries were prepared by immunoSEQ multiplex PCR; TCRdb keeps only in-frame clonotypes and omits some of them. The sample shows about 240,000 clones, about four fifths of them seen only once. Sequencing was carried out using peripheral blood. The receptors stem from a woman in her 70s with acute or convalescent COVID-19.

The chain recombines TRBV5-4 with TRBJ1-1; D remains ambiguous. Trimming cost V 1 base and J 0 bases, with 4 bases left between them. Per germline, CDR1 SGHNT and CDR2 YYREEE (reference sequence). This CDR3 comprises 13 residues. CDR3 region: CASSLSMNTEAFF. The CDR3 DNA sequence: TGTGCCAGCAGCTTGTCTATGAACACTGAAGCTTTCTTT.

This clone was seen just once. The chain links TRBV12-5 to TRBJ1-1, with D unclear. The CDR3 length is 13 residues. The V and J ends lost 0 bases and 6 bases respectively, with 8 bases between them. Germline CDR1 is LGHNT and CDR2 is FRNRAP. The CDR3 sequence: CASGLVGGSEAFF. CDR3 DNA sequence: TGTGCTAGTGGTTTGGTAGGAGGGTCTGAAGCTTTCTTT.